This TCR beta chain came from a study of T-cell reconstitution after alpha-beta-depleted transplantation in children (dated by TCRdb to about 2016). For the wider study: Using TCR repertoire profiling, the study followed T-cell immune reconstitution in a quantitative way in children after TCRalphabeta/CD19-depleted allogeneic hematopoietic cell transplantation.

Taken with the paper, the label for treatment or condition translates to: allogeneic hematopoietic cell transplantation with graft depleted of TCRalphabeta T cells and CD19 B cells. The transplant recipients were children given TCRalphabeta/CD19-depleted allogeneic hematopoietic cell grafts. Broad study findings and their caveats: The high TCRbeta diversity at day 60 in some patients was ascribed to recipient T cells and intrathymic progenitors that had survived conditioning. The apparently early alphabetaT-cell count recovery about two months after transplant was reportedly dependent on only several hundred rapidly expanded clones derived from non-depleted graft cells. Over subsequent months, a decline in hyperexpanded clone frequencies was noted, and after one year, T-cell counts and TCRbeta diversity were mostly ascribed to newly produced T cells.

To prepare the library, PCR was applied. Data came from an Illumina HiSeq 2500. Molecular barcoding was employed in the preparation of TCR libraries, with unique molecular identifiers being used to normalize TCRbeta repertoire quantification. The raw public data were reprocessed by TCRdb itself: fastp quality trimming at Q25, MiXCR clonotype calling, in-frame beta chains only. One record per CDR3 amino acid sequence lists the most common genes and DNA. Recorded for this sample are 95,000 to 150,000 distinct CDR3 sequences; roughly 23% of them occurred a single time. The ten top clones hold 8% to 11% of the sample. This clonotype was seen more than once but under ten times. Which antigen it targets is not known. No base qualities exist here, and no much larger clone lies one base off it. The specimen was PBMCs, mostly from graft donor cells, collected 180 days after TCRalphabeta/CD19-depleted stem cell transplant. The TCR originated in a male patient between 2 and 10 years old who had a stem cell transplant for chronic granulomatous disease, so the T cells may come from the graft donor.

The DNA is TGCAGCGTTGAAGGGCGGGAGGGGCAGTGGGGCTCCTACAATGAGCAGTTCTTC. The resulting protein is CSVEGREGQWGSYNEQFF. The chain is assembled from TRBV29-1 and TRBJ2-1; TRBD2 fits 9 bases in the junction. CDR1 and CDR2, per the germline V gene, are SQVTM and ANQGSEA. Trimming removed 1 base from V and 0 bases from J; the gene matches leave 10 bases unexplained. The cysteine opens and the phenylalanine closes a CDR3 of 18 amino acids. This entry keeps only the CDR3 DNA: 54 bases, framed from base 1.